This TCR beta chain is from a study of T cells in localized non-small cell lung cancer. Of note for this clone: Its antigen is unidentified.

Germline values: CDR1 SGHTA, CDR2 FQGNSA. The length of the CDR3 is 17 residues. Trimming took 5 bases from V and 2 from J, leaving 18 bases between them. Study-wide results and caveats: Paired adjacent lung recovered a median around 60 of the top 100 tumor clones.

Sequenced by immunoSEQ multiplex PCR; TCRdb stores in-frame clones only, minus some. Of around 24,000 clones detected, approximately 91% appear once; the ten largest clones hold roughly 20%. The chain couples TRBV7-2 to TRBJ2-2; D possibly corresponds to TRBD2 (7 bases). This receptor was identified in a man between 35 and 75 years old with stage I squamous cell lung carcinoma. The specimen comprised peripheral blood, sampled before any cancer treatment. The DNA for the CDR3 is TGTGCCAGCAGCGGAAGAGGGGGGGTCATCAACACCGGGGAGCTGTTTTTT. This translates into CASSGRGGVINTGELFF.